This T cell receptor beta chain was identified in a study of blood T cells in healthy people across ages. The use of a sample-barcoded 5' primer and a J-beta primer mix characterized a second PCR of roughly 6 to 11 cycles. Each TCR beta cDNA got a 12-nucleotide random molecular identifier. Via MiXCR, TCRdb re-called the 5' RACE reads, giving one row per CDR3 protein. The top ten hold over 30% of the sample, which has around 690,000 distinct CDR3 sequences, roughly 58% seen once. CDR3 size: 15 residues. The germline V gene encodes CDR1 SNHLY and CDR2 FYNNEI. V lost 4 bases and J 5 bases, leaving 17 bases between the germline ends. Worth noting for this clonotype: Its target is not known.

General study findings and limits: PBMCs went unsorted, and a conclusive naive versus antigen-experienced comparison was therefore prevented.

The material sequenced was blood. The gene calls are TRBV2 and TRBJ2-5, with a tentative D call TRBD2 (6 bases). The clonotype was recovered from a man aged 55 to 70 in good health. CDR3 sequence (DNA): TGTGCCAGCAGTGTGGAGGGGCTCGGGGGTGAGACCCAGTACTTC. This gives the protein CASSVEGLGGETQYF. The whole variable domain, remainder taken from reference TRBV2 and TRBJ2-5, is EPEVTQTPSHQVTQMGQEVILRCVPISNHLYFYWYRQILGQKVEFLVSFYNNEISEKSEIFDDQFSVERPDGSNFTLKIRSTKLEDSAMYFCASSVEGLGGETQYFGPGTRLLVL.